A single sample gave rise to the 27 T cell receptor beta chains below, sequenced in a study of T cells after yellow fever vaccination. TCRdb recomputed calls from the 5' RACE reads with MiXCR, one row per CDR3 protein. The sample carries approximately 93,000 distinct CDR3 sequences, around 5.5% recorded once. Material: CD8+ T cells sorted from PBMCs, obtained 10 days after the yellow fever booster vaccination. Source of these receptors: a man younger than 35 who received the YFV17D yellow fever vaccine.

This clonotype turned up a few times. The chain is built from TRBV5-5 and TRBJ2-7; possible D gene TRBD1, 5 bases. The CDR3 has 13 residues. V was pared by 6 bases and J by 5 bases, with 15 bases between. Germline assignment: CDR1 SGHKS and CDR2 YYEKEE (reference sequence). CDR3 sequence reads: CASTMGPADEQYF. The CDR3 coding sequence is TGTGCCAGCACCATGGGGCCGGCGGACGAGCAGTACTTC.

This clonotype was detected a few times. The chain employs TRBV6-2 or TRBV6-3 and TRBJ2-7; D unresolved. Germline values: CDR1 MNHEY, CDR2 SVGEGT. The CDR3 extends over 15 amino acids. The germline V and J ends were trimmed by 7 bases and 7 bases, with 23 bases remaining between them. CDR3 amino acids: CASTSSRLTLREQYF. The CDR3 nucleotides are TGTGCCAGCACATCGTCTCGGCTCACTCTACGGGAGCAGTACTTC.

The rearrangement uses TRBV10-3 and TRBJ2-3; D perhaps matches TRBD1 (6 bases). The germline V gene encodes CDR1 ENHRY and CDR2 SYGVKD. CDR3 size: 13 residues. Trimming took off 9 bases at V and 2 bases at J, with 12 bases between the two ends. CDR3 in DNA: TGTGCCATACACGACAGGTTCACAGATACGCAGTATTTT. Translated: CAIHDRFTDTQYF.

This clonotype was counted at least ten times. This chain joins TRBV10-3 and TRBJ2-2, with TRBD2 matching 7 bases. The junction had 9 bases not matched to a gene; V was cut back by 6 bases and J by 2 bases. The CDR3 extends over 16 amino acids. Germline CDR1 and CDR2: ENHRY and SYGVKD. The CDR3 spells CAISPAGTTNTGELFF. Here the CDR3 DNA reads TGTGCCATCAGCCCCGCCGGGACTACCAACACCGGGGAGCTGTTTTTT.

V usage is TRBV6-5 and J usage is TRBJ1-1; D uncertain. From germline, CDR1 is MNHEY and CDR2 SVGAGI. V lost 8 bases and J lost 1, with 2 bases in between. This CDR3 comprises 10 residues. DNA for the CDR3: TGTGCCAGCGGGAACACTGAAGCTTTCTTT. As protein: CASGNTEAFF.

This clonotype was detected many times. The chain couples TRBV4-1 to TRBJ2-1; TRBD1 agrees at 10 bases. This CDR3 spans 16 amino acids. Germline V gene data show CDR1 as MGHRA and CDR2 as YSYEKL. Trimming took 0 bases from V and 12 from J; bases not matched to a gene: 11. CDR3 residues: CASSQDPGQGFLAQFF. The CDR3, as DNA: TGCGCCAGCAGCCAAGATCCGGGACAGGGGTTTCTCGCGCAGTTCTTC.

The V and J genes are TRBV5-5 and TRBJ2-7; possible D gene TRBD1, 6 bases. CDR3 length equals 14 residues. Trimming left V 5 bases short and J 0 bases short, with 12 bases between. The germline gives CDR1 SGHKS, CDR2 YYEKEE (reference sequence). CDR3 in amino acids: CASSSRGTSYEQYV. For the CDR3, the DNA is TGTGCCAGCAGTAGCAGGGGAACCTCCTACGAGCAGTACGTC.

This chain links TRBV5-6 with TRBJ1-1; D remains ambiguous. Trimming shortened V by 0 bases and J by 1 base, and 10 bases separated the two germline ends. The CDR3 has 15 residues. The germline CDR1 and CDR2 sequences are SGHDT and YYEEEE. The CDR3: CASSLAPGENTEAFF. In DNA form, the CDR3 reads TGTGCCAGCAGCTTGGCTCCAGGTGAGAACACTGAAGCTTTCTTT.

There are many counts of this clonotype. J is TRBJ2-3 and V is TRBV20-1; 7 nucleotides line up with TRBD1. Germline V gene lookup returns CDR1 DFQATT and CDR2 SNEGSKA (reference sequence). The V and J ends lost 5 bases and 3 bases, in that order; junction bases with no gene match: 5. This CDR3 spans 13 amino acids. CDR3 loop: CSAGQARTDTQYF. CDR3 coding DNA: TGCAGTGCTGGACAGGCCCGGACAGATACGCAGTATTTT.

The CDR3 spells CASSAPTGVETGELFF. The DNA of the CDR3 is TGTGCCAGCAGCGCACCGACAGGGGTTGAAACCGGGGAGCTGTTTTTT. The V and J genes are TRBV9 and TRBJ2-2; 8 positions agree with TRBD1. Losses at the gene ends were 3 bases for V and 5 bases for J; bases not matched to a gene: 9. This CDR3 region has 16 residues. CDR1 is SGDLS, CDR2 YYNGEE, per germline.

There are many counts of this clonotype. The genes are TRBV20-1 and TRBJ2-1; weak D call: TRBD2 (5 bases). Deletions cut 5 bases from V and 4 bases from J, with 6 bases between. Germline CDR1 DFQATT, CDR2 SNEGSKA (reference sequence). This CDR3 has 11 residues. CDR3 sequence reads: CSAEGYNEQFF. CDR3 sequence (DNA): TGCAGTGCTGAGGGATACAATGAGCAGTTCTTC.

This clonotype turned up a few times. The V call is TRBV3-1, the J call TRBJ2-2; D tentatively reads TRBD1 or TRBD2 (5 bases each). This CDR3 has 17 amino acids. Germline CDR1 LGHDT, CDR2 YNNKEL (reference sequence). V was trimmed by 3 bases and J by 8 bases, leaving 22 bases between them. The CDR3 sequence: CASSQELGPSVGGELFF. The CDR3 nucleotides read TGTGCCAGCAGCCAGGAACTGGGACCCTCGGTTGGGGGGGAGCTGTTTTTT.

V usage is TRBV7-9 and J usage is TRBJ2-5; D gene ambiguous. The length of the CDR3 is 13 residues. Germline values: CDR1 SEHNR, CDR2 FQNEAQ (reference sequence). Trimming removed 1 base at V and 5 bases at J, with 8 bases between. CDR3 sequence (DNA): TGTGCCAGCAGCTTAGGGCTAAGCGAGACCCAGTACTTC. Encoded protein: CASSLGLSETQYF.

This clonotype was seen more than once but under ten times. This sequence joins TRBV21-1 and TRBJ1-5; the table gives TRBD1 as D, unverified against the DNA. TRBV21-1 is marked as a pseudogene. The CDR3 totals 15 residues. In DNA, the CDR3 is TGTGCCAGCAGCAAAGAGGAGACAGGGACTCAGCCCCAGCATTTT. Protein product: CASSKEETGTQPQHF.

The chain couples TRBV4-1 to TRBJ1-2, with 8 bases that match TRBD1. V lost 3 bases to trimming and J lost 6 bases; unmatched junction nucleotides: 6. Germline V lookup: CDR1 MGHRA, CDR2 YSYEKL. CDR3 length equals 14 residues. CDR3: CASSQKAGGHGYTF. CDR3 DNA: TGCGCCAGCAGCCAGAAAGCAGGGGGCCATGGCTACACCTTC.

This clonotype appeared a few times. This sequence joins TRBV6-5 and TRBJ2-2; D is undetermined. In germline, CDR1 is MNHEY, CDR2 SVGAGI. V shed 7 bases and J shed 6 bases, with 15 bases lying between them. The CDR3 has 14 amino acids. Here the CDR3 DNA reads TGTGCCAGCAAGCCGGGCTCAGGTCCCGGGGAGCTGTTTTTT. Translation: CASKPGSGPGELFF.

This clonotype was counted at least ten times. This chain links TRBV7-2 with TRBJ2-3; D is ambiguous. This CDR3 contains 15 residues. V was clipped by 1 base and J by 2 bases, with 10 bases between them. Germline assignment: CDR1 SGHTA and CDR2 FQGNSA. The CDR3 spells CASSLEIYYTDTQYF. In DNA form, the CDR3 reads TGTGCCAGCAGCTTAGAGATTTATTACACAGATACGCAGTATTTT.

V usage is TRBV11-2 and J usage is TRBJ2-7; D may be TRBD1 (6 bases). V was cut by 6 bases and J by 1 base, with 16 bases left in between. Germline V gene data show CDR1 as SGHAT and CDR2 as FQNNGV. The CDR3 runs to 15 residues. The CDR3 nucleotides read TGTGCCAGCAGATTATTCGGGACACCTTCCTACGAGCAGTACTTC. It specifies CASRLFGTPSYEQYF.

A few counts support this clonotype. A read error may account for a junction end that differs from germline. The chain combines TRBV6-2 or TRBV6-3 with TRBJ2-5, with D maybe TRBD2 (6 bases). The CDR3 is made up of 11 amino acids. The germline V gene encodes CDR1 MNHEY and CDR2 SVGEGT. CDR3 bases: TGTGCCAGCAGTTACTGGGAGGACTATTTCTTC. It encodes CASSYWEDYFF.

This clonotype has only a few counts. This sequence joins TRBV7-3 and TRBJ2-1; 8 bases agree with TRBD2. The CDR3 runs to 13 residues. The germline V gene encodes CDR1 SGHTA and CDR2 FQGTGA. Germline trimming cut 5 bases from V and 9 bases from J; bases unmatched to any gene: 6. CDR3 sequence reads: CASSPGTRSEQFF. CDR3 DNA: TGTGCCAGCAGCCCCGGGACTAGGAGTGAGCAGTTCTTC.

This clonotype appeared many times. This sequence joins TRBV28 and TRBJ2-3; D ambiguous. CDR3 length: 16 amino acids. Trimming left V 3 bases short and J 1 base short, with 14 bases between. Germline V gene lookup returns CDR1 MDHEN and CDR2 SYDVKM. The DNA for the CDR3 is TGTGCCAGCAGTTTCTCACACCCTCGGGGCACAGATACGCAGTATTTT. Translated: CASSFSHPRGTDTQYF.

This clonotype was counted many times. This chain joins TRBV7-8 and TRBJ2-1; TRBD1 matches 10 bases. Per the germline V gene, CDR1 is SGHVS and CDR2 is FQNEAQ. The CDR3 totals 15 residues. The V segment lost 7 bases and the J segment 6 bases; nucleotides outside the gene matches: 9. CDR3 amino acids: CASIHRTGGGNEQFF. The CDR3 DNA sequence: TGTGCCAGCATCCACAGGACAGGGGGGGGCAATGAGCAGTTCTTC. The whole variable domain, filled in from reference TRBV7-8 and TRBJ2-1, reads GAGVSQSPRYKVAKRGQDVALRCDPISGHVSLFWYQQALGQGPEFLTYFQNEAQLDKSGLPSDRFFAERPEGSVSTLKIQRTQQEDSAVYLCASIHRTGGGNEQFFGPGTRLTVL.

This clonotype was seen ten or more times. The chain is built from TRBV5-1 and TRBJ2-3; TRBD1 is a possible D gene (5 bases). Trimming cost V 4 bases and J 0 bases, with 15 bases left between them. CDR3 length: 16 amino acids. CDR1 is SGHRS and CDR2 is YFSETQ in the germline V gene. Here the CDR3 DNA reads TGCGCCAGCAGCCCGGCCCAGGGCCCTAGCACAGATACGCAGTATTTT. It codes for CASSPAQGPSTDTQYF.

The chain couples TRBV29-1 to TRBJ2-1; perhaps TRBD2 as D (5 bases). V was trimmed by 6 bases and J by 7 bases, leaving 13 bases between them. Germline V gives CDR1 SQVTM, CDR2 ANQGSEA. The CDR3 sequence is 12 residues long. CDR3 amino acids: CSVKTEANEQFF. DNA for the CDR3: TGCAGCGTCAAAACGGAGGCGAATGAGCAGTTCTTC.

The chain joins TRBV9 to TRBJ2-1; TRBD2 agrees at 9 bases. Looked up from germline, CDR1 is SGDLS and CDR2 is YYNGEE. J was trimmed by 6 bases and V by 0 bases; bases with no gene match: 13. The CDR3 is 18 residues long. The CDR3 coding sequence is TGTGCCAGCAGCGTAGAAGTAAGGCCCGGCGGGGGGGGCAATGAGCAGTTCTTC. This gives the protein CASSVEVRPGGGGNEQFF.

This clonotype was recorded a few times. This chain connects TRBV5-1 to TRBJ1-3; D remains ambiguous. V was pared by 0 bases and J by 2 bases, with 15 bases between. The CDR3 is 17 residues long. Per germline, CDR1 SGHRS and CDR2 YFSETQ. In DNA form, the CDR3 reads TGCGCCAGCAGCTTGGATTTAGGAGATTACACTGGAAACACCATATATTTT. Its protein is CASSLDLGDYTGNTIYF.

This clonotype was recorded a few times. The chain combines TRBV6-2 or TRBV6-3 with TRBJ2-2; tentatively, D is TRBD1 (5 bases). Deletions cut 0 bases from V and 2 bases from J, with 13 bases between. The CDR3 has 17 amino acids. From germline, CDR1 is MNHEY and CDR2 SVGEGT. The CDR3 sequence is CASSYSWVTGNTGELFF. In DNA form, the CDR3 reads TGTGCCAGCAGTTACTCGTGGGTAACAGGCAACACCGGGGAGCTGTTTTTT.